This TCR beta chain was sequenced for a study of blood T cell repertoires in COVID-19. Seattle's enrolled individuals joined amid active infection and were then monitored longitudinally. This CDR3 has 13 amino acids. The V gene's germline CDR1 is SGHNT and CDR2 YYREEE (reference sequence). V gave up 4 bases and J gave up 4 bases, with 12 bases separating them. Assay: immunoSEQ multiplex PCR; the TCRdb copy retains only in-frame clones and omits some. This sample has about 190,000 clones, with 80% to 85% found just once. Input material: peripheral blood. The receptor's source is a woman over 75 with COVID-19, enrolled during active disease. The chain uses TRBV5-4 and TRBJ2-7; D possibly corresponds to TRBD1 (6 bases). CDR3 nucleotide sequence: TGTGCCAGCAGCGACGACAGGAGGTACGAGCAGTACTTC. It specifies CASSDDRRYEQYF.